The 16 T cell receptor beta chains in this list originate from one sample, sequenced in a study of blood T cell repertoires in COVID-19. Only in-frame clones appear in the TCRdb table, and some are missing; sequencing was by immunoSEQ multiplex PCR. This sample has roughly 330,000 clones, with about nine tenths found just once. Material for sequencing was PBMCs or T cells enriched from blood (not recorded which). These receptors came from a woman between 18 and 30 years old who had recovered from COVID-19.

The rearrangement uses TRBV4-1 and TRBJ1-4; 9 nucleotides match TRBD1. V was pared by 3 bases and J by 4 bases, with 6 bases of the junction left unmatched. The length of the CDR3 is 16 residues. Germline V gives CDR1 MGHRA, CDR2 YSYEKL. CDR3 DNA sequence: TGCGCCAGCAGCCACCTACCGGGACAGGGTAATGAAAAACTGTTTTTT. Translated, it gives CASSHLPGQGNEKLFF.

V is TRBV9 and J is TRBJ2-3; the match to TRBD2 covers 9 bases. Per the germline V gene, CDR1 is SGDLS and CDR2 is YYNGEE. Trimming at V came to 0 bases and at J to 2 bases, leaving 4 bases not matched to a gene. This CDR3 region has 16 residues. The CDR3 DNA reads as TGTGCCAGCAGCGTAGGACTAGCGGAGTACACAGATACGCAGTATTTT. Translated: CASSVGLAEYTDTQYF.

The CDR3 sequence is CASRTGTEGGTEAFF. The CDR3 DNA reads TGTGCCAGCAGAACCGGGACCGAGGGAGGCACTGAAGCTTTCTTT. The chain has TRBV6-5 and TRBJ1-1; a weak D match, TRBD1 (5 bases). From germline, CDR1 is MNHEY and CDR2 SVGAGI. The CDR3 runs to 15 residues. Trimming removed 6 bases at V and 4 bases at J, with 18 bases between.

The V and J genes are TRBV19 and TRBJ2-1, with D tentatively TRBD2 (5 bases). The germline gives CDR1 LNHDA, CDR2 SQIVND (reference sequence). V dropped 3 bases and J dropped 6 bases, with 15 bases sitting between them. The CDR3 is 15 amino acids. CDR3 nucleotides: TGTGCCAGTAGTATGGCGCAAAACGGGGTCAATGAGCAGTTCTTC. This gives the protein CASSMAQNGVNEQFF.

The chain uses TRBV6-4 and TRBJ2-7; 11 bases match TRBD1. The germline gives CDR1 MRHNA, CDR2 SNTAGT. This CDR3 has 13 residues. J gave up 4 bases and V 6 bases, and 2 bases lay outside the gene matches. CDR3 DNA: TGTGCCAGCAGCCGGGACAGGGGGTACGAGCAGTACTTC. This encodes CASSRDRGYEQYF.

The sample holds a few counts of this clone. The rearrangement joins TRBV10-1 to TRBJ1-1; 8 bases align to TRBD1. V lost 4 bases, J lost 0 bases, and 1 base stayed unmatched. Germline V CDR1 and CDR2: WNHNN, SYGVQD (reference sequence). This CDR3 spans 14 amino acids. CDR3 region: CASSGDRLNTEAFF. In nucleotides, the CDR3 is TGCGCCAGCAGTGGGGACAGGTTGAACACTGAAGCTTTCTTT.

The chain joins TRBV19 to TRBJ1-1, with 7 bases lining up with TRBD1. Germline CDR1 LNHDA, CDR2 SQIVND (reference sequence). Trimming at V came to 6 bases and at J to 5 bases, leaving 6 bases not matched to a gene. This CDR3 region has 13 residues. As DNA, the CDR3 is TGTGCCAGTAGCCCCGCAGGGGGTACTGAAGCTTTCTTT. It translates to CASSPAGGTEAFF. Full variable domain (outside the CDR3, taken from reference TRBV19 and TRBJ1-1): DGGITQSPKYLFRKEGQNVTLSCEQNLNHDAMYWYRQDPGQGLRLIYYSQIVNDFQKGDIAEGYSVSREKKESFPLTVTSAQKNPTAFYLCASSPAGGTEAFFGQGTRLTVV.

The J gene is TRBJ1-5, the V gene TRBV2; tentatively, D is TRBD1 (5 bases). V was clipped by 8 bases and J by 4 bases, with 15 bases between them. CDR3 length equals 14 residues. Germline CDR1 reads SNHLY; CDR2 reads FYNNEI. The CDR3 bases are TGTGCCAGCTCAATGCAGGGAGGAAATCAGCCCCAGCATTTT. As protein: CASSMQGGNQPQHF.

The chain employs TRBV7-9 and TRBJ1-2; no clear D gene. The CDR3 extends over 17 amino acids. With 1 base removed from V and 1 base from J, the gap between germline ends came to 16 bases. CDR1 and CDR2 from the germline V gene are SEHNR and FQNEAQ (reference sequence). CDR3 nucleotide sequence: TGTGCCAGCAGCTTAGGCCGGAGCTACTCCCTTAACTATGGCTACACCTTC. Its protein is CASSLGRSYSLNYGYTF.

About this clone itself: Other nucleotide sequences from this sample produce the same CDR3. The chain links TRBV18 to TRBJ1-5; perhaps TRBD1 as D (6 bases). CDR3 length: 15 amino acids. V gave up 1 base and J gave up 1 base, with 8 bases separating them. The V gene's germline CDR1 is KGHSH and CDR2 LQKENI. The CDR3 region is CASSPQGGSNQPQHF. The CDR3 nucleotides are TGTGCCAGCTCACCACAGGGGGGGAGCAATCAGCCCCAGCATTTT.

The chain combines TRBV5-6 with TRBJ1-2, with D tentatively TRBD1 (6 bases). Germline V gene sequence: CDR1 SGHDT, CDR2 YYEEEE. V was shortened by 3 bases and J by 4 bases, with 7 bases between the two germline ends. The CDR3 loop spans 12 amino acids. The DNA for the CDR3 is TGTGCCAGCAGCTGGGACACCTATGGCTACACCTTC. Its translation: CASSWDTYGYTF.

The CDR3 is CASSQGTRQTQYF. The CDR3 DNA reads as TGTGCCAGCAGCCAGGGGACTCGGCAGACCCAGTACTTC. The chain joins TRBV3-1 (or the pseudogene TRBV3-2) to TRBJ2-5; possibly TRBD2 for D (6 bases). Trimming stripped 3 bases from V and 6 bases from J, with 11 bases between. CDR1 and CDR2 from the germline V gene are LGHDT and YNNKEL (reference sequence). This CDR3 has 13 amino acids.

This clone has a handful of counts. This chain connects TRBV15 to TRBJ1-2; 8 bases are a match to TRBD1. The CDR3 runs 16 residues. V lost 9 bases and J lost 6; bases outside the gene matches: 18. Germline CDR1 and CDR2: LNHNV and YYDKDF (reference sequence). For the CDR3, the DNA is TGTGCCACAGACCGACCAGTGGACAGGGCTCTCGATGGCTACACCTTC. Protein sequence: CATDRPVDRALDGYTF.

In its sample, this clone was seen many times. This rearrangement joins TRBV24-1 to TRBJ1-1; D is ambiguous. V shed 6 bases and J shed 2 bases, with 9 bases lying between them. The CDR3 covers 13 residues. Per germline, CDR1 KGHDR and CDR2 SFDVKD. The CDR3 coding sequence is TGTGCCACCAGTAATGAGGGAAACACTGAAGCTTTCTTT. This encodes CATSNEGNTEAFF.

The rearrangement links TRBV6-1 to TRBJ1-2; D is ambiguous. Trimming took off 5 bases at V and 4 bases at J, with 20 bases between the two ends. Germline CDR1 is MNHNS and CDR2 is SASEGT. This CDR3 has 16 amino acids. CDR3 bases: TGTGCCAGCAGTCAAGGGAGGATCTGGCGGGGCTATGGCTACACCTTC. This encodes CASSQGRIWRGYGYTF.

The rearrangement joins TRBV29-1 to TRBJ2-5; D is possibly TRBD1 (6 bases). Germline assignment: CDR1 SQVTM and CDR2 ANQGSEA. The length of the CDR3 is 14 residues. Trimming took off 3 bases at V and 5 bases at J, with 16 bases between the two ends. The DNA for the CDR3 is TGCAGCGTTGAGGTGGGGGCGCCCCGGGAGACCCAGTACTTC. It yields the protein CSVEVGAPRETQYF.